The 26 T cell receptor beta chains given below trace back to one sample, sequenced in a study of blood T cell repertoires in COVID-19. Some clones are missing from TCRdb's copy, which holds only in-frame ones; the method was immunoSEQ multiplex PCR. The sample carries roughly 230,000 clones, about nine tenths recorded once. The sequencing sample was made of peripheral blood. These receptors were obtained from a man between 25 and 39 years old with COVID-19, enrolled during active disease.

V gene TRBV7-6 combines with J gene TRBJ2-1; 11 bases align to TRBD2. The V segment lost 1 base and the J segment 8 bases; nucleotides outside the gene matches: 4. The CDR3 is made up of 15 amino acids. CDR1 SGHVS and CDR2 FNYEAQ come from the germline V gene. DNA for the CDR3: TGTGCCAGCAGCTTAGTAACTAGCGGGGGTGATGAGCAGTTCTTC. Protein product: CASSLVTSGGDEQFF.

In this sample, this clone turned up once. The CDR3 loop is CASSEHLIQRTVTYGYTF. CDR3 in DNA: TGTGCCAGCAGTGAACACCTTATTCAACGGACAGTTACCTATGGCTACACCTTC. The V gene is TRBV6-1, the J gene TRBJ1-2; TRBD1 is a possible D gene (6 bases). CDR1 MNHNS and CDR2 SASEGT come from the germline V gene. V lost 2 bases to trimming and J lost 4 bases, with 23 bases between them. The CDR3 loop spans 18 amino acids.

The V and J genes are TRBV4-2 and TRBJ2-1; possibly TRBD1 for D (5 bases). Germline values: CDR1 LGHNA, CDR2 YNFKEQ. Trimming removed 1 base at V and 0 bases at J, with 10 bases between. This CDR3 has 16 amino acids. The CDR3 nucleotides are TGTGCCAGCAGCCAAGGGGGCCCGAGCTCCTACAATGAGCAGTTCTTC. Its protein product is CASSQGGPSSYNEQFF.

V usage is TRBV9 and J usage is TRBJ2-5; 8 bases line up with TRBD2. The length of the CDR3 is 14 residues. The germline gives CDR1 SGDLS, CDR2 YYNGEE. V lost 0 bases and J lost 2; bases outside the gene matches: 0. CDR3 loop: CASSVGLAQETQYF. The CDR3 DNA reads as TGTGCCAGCAGCGTAGGACTAGCGCAAGAGACCCAGTACTTC.

V is TRBV18 and J is TRBJ1-1, with 7 bases fitting TRBD1. After removal of 3 bases from V and 10 bases from J, the junction contained 11 bases not matched to a gene. Germline CDR1 KGHSH, CDR2 LQKENI. This CDR3 spans 14 amino acids. The CDR3 loop reads CASSPGQAQGGAFF. CDR3 sequence (DNA): TGTGCCAGCTCACCTGGACAGGCCCAAGGGGGAGCTTTCTTT.

This rearrangement joins TRBV2 to TRBJ1-2, with a possible D match to TRBD1 (6 bases). CDR3 size: 13 residues. Germline values: CDR1 SNHLY, CDR2 FYNNEI. Trimming shortened V by 4 bases and J by 4 bases, and 10 bases separated the two germline ends. The CDR3 nucleotides are TGTGCCAGCAGTGCAACAGGGATCTATGGCTACACCTTC. Translated, it gives CASSATGIYGYTF.

The CDR3 spells CASSARDSLVTNYGYTF. For the CDR3, the DNA is TGTGCCAGCAGTGCCCGGGACAGTCTAGTAACTAACTATGGCTACACCTTC. The J gene is TRBJ1-2, the V gene TRBV6-1; 7 positions match TRBD1. The trim removed 4 bases at V and 0 bases at J, leaving 11 bases unmatched. Per the germline V gene, CDR1 is MNHNS and CDR2 is SASEGT. The CDR3 has 17 residues.

The V call is TRBV28, the J call TRBJ2-7; D is perhaps TRBD2 (5 bases). The CDR3 runs 18 residues. The V gene's germline CDR1 is MDHEN and CDR2 SYDVKM. Trimming left V 1 base short and J 5 bases short, with 24 bases between. CDR3 sequence (DNA): TGTGCCAGCAGTTTATACCCAGTCGGGGAAGGCACGGTGAACGAGCAGTACTTC. Protein sequence: CASSLYPVGEGTVNEQYF.

The chain joins TRBV7-9 to TRBJ2-5; possibly TRBD1 for D (5 bases). The CDR3 runs 14 residues. Trimming left V 1 base short and J 4 bases short, with 10 bases between. Per germline, CDR1 SEHNR and CDR2 FQNEAQ (reference sequence). Here the CDR3 reads CASSLDRQGETQYF. CDR3 sequence (DNA): TGTGCCAGCAGCTTAGATCGGCAGGGAGAGACCCAGTACTTC.

V usage is TRBV27 and J usage is TRBJ1-6, with TRBD1 matching 7 bases. CDR1 and CDR2 from the germline V gene are MNHEY and SMNVEV (reference sequence). The CDR3 loop spans 17 amino acids. V lost 2 bases, J lost 0 bases, and 4 bases stayed unmatched. Here the CDR3 reads CASSLEGASSYNSPLHF. CDR3 sequence (DNA): TGTGCCAGCAGTTTAGAGGGGGCCAGCTCCTATAATTCACCCCTCCACTTT.

The chain combines TRBV19 with TRBJ1-5; maybe TRBD1 (6 bases). Germline V gene data show CDR1 as LNHDA and CDR2 as SQIVND (reference sequence). V was shortened by 3 bases and J by 0 bases, with 15 bases between the two germline ends. This CDR3 comprises 17 residues. CDR3 sequence (DNA): TGTGCCAGTAGTATTCCCCGCAGGGGACGTAGCAATCAGCCCCAGCATTTT. Its translation is CASSIPRRGRSNQPQHF.

This sequence joins TRBV11-2 and TRBJ2-5; 8 bases align to TRBD2. The CDR3 sequence is 14 residues long. Germline V gives CDR1 SGHAT, CDR2 FQNNGV. The junction had 4 bases not matched to a gene; V was cut back by 5 bases and J by 2 bases. The DNA for the CDR3 is TGTGCCAGCAGCGTAAGCGGGGGACAAGAGACCCAGTACTTC. Translating it yields CASSVSGGQETQYF.

V and J are TRBV4-1 and TRBJ2-5; 7 bases line up with TRBD1. The V gene's germline CDR1 is MGHRA and CDR2 YSYEKL. This CDR3 region has 15 residues. After removal of 2 bases from V and 7 bases from J, the junction contained 10 bases not matched to a gene. The CDR3 region has the DNA TGCGCCAGCAGCCAATTCGCCGACAGGGCCGGGACCCAGTACTTC. Protein sequence: CASSQFADRAGTQYF.

V and J are TRBV5-1 and TRBJ2-1; 11 bases line up with TRBD2. This CDR3 spans 15 amino acids. Germline assignment: CDR1 SGHRS and CDR2 YFSETQ. V gave up 4 bases and J gave up 6 bases; unmatched junction bases: 6. DNA for the CDR3: TGCGCCAGCAGCGTAGCGGGGGGGGGACCCAATGAGCAGTTCTTC. This sequence encodes CASSVAGGGPNEQFF.

This clone has only one observation. The rearrangement joins TRBV12-3 or TRBV12-4 to TRBJ2-5, with D tentatively TRBD2 (5 bases). The CDR3 contains 13 residues. V was shortened by 2 bases and J by 5 bases, with 9 bases between the two germline ends. Written as DNA, the CDR3 is TGTGCCAGCAGTTTAAGAGGGCTTGAGACCCAGTACTTC. It is translated as CASSLRGLETQYF.

The chain carries TRBV10-3 and TRBJ1-1; TRBD1 aligns across 8 bases. Germline assignment: CDR1 ENHRY and CDR2 SYGVKD. The V segment lost 5 bases and the J segment 4 bases; nucleotides outside the gene matches: 6. This CDR3 is built from 14 residues. CDR3 region: CAISIKDRGTEAFF. CDR3 bases: TGTGCCATCAGTATAAAAGACAGGGGCACTGAAGCTTTCTTT.

V and J are TRBV7-6 and TRBJ1-3; D is unclear. Germline V gene data show CDR1 as SGHVS and CDR2 as FNYEAQ. The length of the CDR3 is 15 residues. V lost 1 base to trimming and J lost 4 bases, with 11 bases between them. The CDR3: CASSLDASRGNTIYF. CDR3 DNA sequence: TGTGCCAGCAGCTTAGATGCATCCCGGGGAAACACCATATATTTT.

The V and J genes are TRBV19 and TRBJ1-2; no reliable D call. Germline V CDR1 and CDR2: LNHDA, SQIVND (reference sequence). The CDR3 sequence is 13 residues long. Trimming stripped 3 bases from V and 8 bases from J, with 13 bases between. The CDR3 DNA sequence: TGTGCCAGTAGTATCAGAGGCCAAGGCGGCTACACCTTC. It yields the protein CASSIRGQGGYTF. The variable domain in full, with the rest retrieved from reference TRBV19 and TRBJ1-2, is DGGITQSPKYLFRKEGQNVTLSCEQNLNHDAMYWYRQDPGQGLRLIYYSQIVNDFQKGDIAEGYSVSREKKESFPLTVTSAQKNPTAFYLCASSIRGQGGYTFGSGTRLTVV.

The chain recombines TRBV5-1 with TRBJ1-4, with D perhaps TRBD1 (5 bases). Germline V gene sequence: CDR1 SGHRS, CDR2 YFSETQ. The CDR3 is made up of 14 amino acids. V was cut by 4 bases and J by 2 bases, with 9 bases left in between. The CDR3 nucleotides read TGCGCCAGCAGCAAGGGGTCGACTAATGAAAAACTGTTTTTT. It translates to CASSKGSTNEKLFF.

This chain joins TRBV15 and TRBJ2-1; 7 positions match TRBD1. The CDR3 is 15 residues long. V shed 6 bases, J shed 4 bases, and the junction held 9 bases outside the gene matches. CDR1 and CDR2 (germline): LNHNV, YYDKDF (reference sequence). The CDR3 DNA reads as TGTGCCACCAGTAGCAGGGACAGCAATTACAATGAGCAGTTCTTC. Its protein is CATSSRDSNYNEQFF.

The chain couples TRBV29-1 to TRBJ2-7; possible D gene TRBD2, 6 bases. Trimming cost V 4 bases and J 0 bases, with 10 bases left between them. This CDR3 is built from 13 residues. Germline V gives CDR1 SQVTM, CDR2 ANQGSEA. The CDR3 region is CSVAAGPSYEQYF. The CDR3 DNA follows: TGCAGCGTTGCTGCGGGGCCCTCCTACGAGCAGTACTTC.

This chain connects TRBV27 to TRBJ1-4, with D possibly TRBD1 on 5 matching bases. The germline V and J ends were trimmed by 3 bases and 8 bases, with 13 bases remaining between them. The CDR3 is 14 amino acids. Per the germline V gene, CDR1 is MNHEY and CDR2 is SMNVEV (reference sequence). CDR3: CASSLGQGEEKLFF. CDR3 sequence (DNA): TGTGCCAGCAGTTTGGGTCAGGGCGAAGAAAAACTGTTTTTT.

Of note for this clone: The conserved phenylalanine or tryptophan normally closing the CDR3 is absent here, so this likely arose from a read error. No DNA is shown, since the ends of the CDR3 on it are uncertain; the CDR3 is the one TCRdb lists. V usage is TRBV6-5 and J usage is TRBJ1-6. The length of the CDR3 is 12 amino acids, counting both ends. Germline V gene sequence: CDR1 MNHEY, CDR2 SVGAGI. The CDR3 is CASSSTVETLFL.

CDR3 residues: CASSSRDRGFGNTIYF. In DNA form, the CDR3 reads TGTGCCAGCAGTTCCAGAGACAGGGGGTTTGGAAACACCATATATTTT. The genes are TRBV6-6 and TRBJ1-3; 9 positions agree with TRBD1. Germline lookup yields CDR1 MNHNY and CDR2 SVGAGI (reference sequence). The ends lost 4 bases at V and 3 bases at J; junction bases unmatched: 7. The CDR3 is 16 amino acids.

CDR3 nucleotides: TGTGCCAGCAGCGGAACTAGCGGGGGCCAGGGTGAGCAGTTCTTC. Encoded protein: CASSGTSGGQGEQFF. The J gene is TRBJ2-1, the V gene TRBV9, with TRBD2 matching over 11 bases. The germline gives CDR1 SGDLS, CDR2 YYNGEE. This CDR3 region has 15 residues. V lost 3 bases and J lost 9; bases outside the gene matches: 8.

CDR3 DNA sequence: TGCGCCAGCAGCCAAGGTAGGGGGCAATATAGCAATCAGCCCCAGCATTTT. It translates to CASSQGRGQYSNQPQHF. The J gene is TRBJ1-5, the V gene TRBV4-1; the match to TRBD1 covers 7 bases. Per germline, CDR1 MGHRA and CDR2 YSYEKL. With V trimmed by 1 base and J by 0 bases, 6 bases remained unmatched. There are 17 residues in the CDR3.